Included here is one T cell receptor (beta chain) sequence, with context. The antigen remains unidentified. The sample belongs to a study of T cell responses to AZD1222 COVID-19 vaccine. Study-wide findings and caveats: Targeting of unmutated variant regions was reportedly seen in nearly half of spike-specific TCRs. Baseline testing showed seropositivity in only six AZD1222 recipients. Among the donors, most were white British and more were female, and clonal diversity was possibly underestimated. Spike-specific TCR breadth and depth both grew after two AZD1222 doses.

The CDR3 is 17 residues long. In germline, CDR1 is MNHEY, CDR2 SMNVEV (reference sequence). Trimming removed 8 bases from V and 4 bases from J; junction bases left unmatched: 17. Data came from immunoSEQ multiplex PCR; TCRdb stores just in-frame clones and leaves some out. The sample yields hundreds of thousands of clones, 85% to 95% seen once. The starting material was peripheral blood, obtained on day 0 of MenACWY control vaccination. This chain uses TRBV27 with TRBJ1-2; 9 nucleotides agree with TRBD1. The TCR was taken from an adult in good health. The CDR3 sequence is CASPFPSRDRVFYGYTF. The DNA for the CDR3 is TGTGCCAGCCCTTTCCCATCCCGGGACAGGGTTTTCTATGGCTACACCTTC.